The 6 T cell receptor beta chains below were found in one sample sequenced in a study of cytomegalovirus exposure and HLA in healthy donors. Assay: immunoSEQ multiplex PCR; the TCRdb copy retains only in-frame clones and omits some. The sample consists of under 200,000 clones, less than 95% of them appearing once. Sequenced sample: PBMCs. These receptors were taken from a woman aged 18-35 years in good health and CMV-seropositive.

CDR3 sequence: CASSLTSGAYEQYF. The CDR3 DNA sequence: TGCGCCAGCAGCTTGACTAGCGGGGCCTACGAGCAGTACTTC. This chain connects TRBV5-1 to TRBJ2-7, with 10 nucleotides matching TRBD2. This CDR3 is built from 14 residues. The germline V gene has CDR1 SGHRS and CDR2 YFSETQ. The V segment lost 1 base and the J segment 2 bases; nucleotides outside the gene matches: 0.

The V and J genes are TRBV29-1 and TRBJ2-5, with TRBD2 matching 7 bases. The length of the CDR3 is 14 residues. The germline gives CDR1 SQVTM, CDR2 ANQGSEA. With 0 bases clipped from V and 4 bases from J, the junction kept 5 bases outside the gene matches. CDR3 DNA sequence: TGCAGCGTTGAAGAGGCGGGAGAGGGAGAGACCCAGTACTTC. Translation: CSVEEAGEGETQYF. Filled out from reference TRBV29-1 and TRBJ2-5, the complete variable domain reads SAVISQKPSRDICQRGTSLTIQCQVDSQVTMMFWYRQQPGQSLTLIATANQGSEATYESGFVIDKFPISRPNLTFSTLTVSNMSPEDSSIYLCSVEEAGEGETQYFGPGTRLLVL.

The V gene is TRBV19, the J gene TRBJ2-3; the D gene is possibly TRBD1 (6 bases). This CDR3 contains 13 residues. Per germline, CDR1 LNHDA and CDR2 SQIVND (reference sequence). Trimming took 7 bases from V and 4 from J, leaving 12 bases between them. CDR3 in amino acids: CASNPTGADTQYF. The CDR3 DNA reads TGTGCCAGTAATCCGACAGGCGCAGATACGCAGTATTTT. The full variable domain, its missing parts supplied by reference TRBV19 and TRBJ2-3, is DGGITQSPKYLFRKEGQNVTLSCEQNLNHDAMYWYRQDPGQGLRLIYYSQIVNDFQKGDIAEGYSVSREKKESFPLTVTSAQKNPTAFYLCASNPTGADTQYFGPGTRLTVL.

This chain joins TRBV7-2 and TRBJ2-7; D is perhaps TRBD2 (5 bases). The CDR3 is made up of 14 amino acids. Looked up from germline, CDR1 is SGHTA and CDR2 is FQGNSA. Trimming removed 3 bases from V and 1 base from J, with 10 bases in between. As DNA, the CDR3 is TGTGCCAGCAGCTTCAGCGGAATATCCTACGAGCAGTACTTC. Translation gives CASSFSGISYEQYF.

J is TRBJ1-2 and V is TRBV19, with 7 bases fitting TRBD1. Germline V gives CDR1 LNHDA, CDR2 SQIVND (reference sequence). The length of the CDR3 is 15 residues. V shed 4 bases, J shed 6 bases, and the junction held 11 bases outside the gene matches. The CDR3 sequence: CASSRETGRPHGYTF. CDR3 coding DNA: TGTGCCAGTAGTAGAGAGACAGGGAGGCCTCATGGCTACACCTTC.

The CDR3 DNA is TGTGCCAGCAGCCTGGGCCTTAGCACAGATACGCAGTATTTT. Protein sequence: CASSLGLSTDTQYF. The chain has TRBV7-2 and TRBJ2-3; no reliable D call. The V end was cut by 5 bases, the J end by 0 bases, with 9 bases between. The CDR3 loop spans 14 amino acids. The germline V gene has CDR1 SGHTA and CDR2 FQGNSA. Complete variable domain (other parts from reference TRBV7-2 and TRBJ2-3): GAGVSQSPSNKVTEKGKDVELRCDPISGHTALYWYRQSLGQGLEFLIYFQGNSAPDKSGLPSDRFSAERTGGSVSTLTIQRTQQEDSAVYLCASSLGLSTDTQYFGPGTRLTVL.